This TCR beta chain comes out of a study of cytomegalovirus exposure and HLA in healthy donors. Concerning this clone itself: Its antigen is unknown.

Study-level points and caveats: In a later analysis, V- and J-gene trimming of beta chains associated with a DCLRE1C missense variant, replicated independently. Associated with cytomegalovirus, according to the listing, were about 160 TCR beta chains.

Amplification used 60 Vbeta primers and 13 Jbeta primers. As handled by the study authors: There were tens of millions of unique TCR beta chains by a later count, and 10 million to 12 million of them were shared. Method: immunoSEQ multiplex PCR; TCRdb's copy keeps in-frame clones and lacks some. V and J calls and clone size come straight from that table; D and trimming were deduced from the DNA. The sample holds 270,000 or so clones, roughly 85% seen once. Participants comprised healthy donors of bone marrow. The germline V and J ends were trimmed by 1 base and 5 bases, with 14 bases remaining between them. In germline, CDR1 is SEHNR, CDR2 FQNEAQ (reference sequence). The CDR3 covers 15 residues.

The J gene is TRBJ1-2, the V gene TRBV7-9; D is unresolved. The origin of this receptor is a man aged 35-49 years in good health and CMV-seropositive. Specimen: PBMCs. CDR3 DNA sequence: TGTGCCAGCAGCTTAGAAGCAAGGCGGGGTTATGGCTACACCTTC. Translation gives CASSLEARRGYGYTF. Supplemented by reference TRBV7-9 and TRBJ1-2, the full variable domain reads DTGVSQNPRHKITKRGQNVTFRCDPISEHNRLYWYRQTLGQGPEFLTYFQNEAQLEKSRLLSDRFSAERPKGSFSTLEIQRTEQGDSAMYLCASSLEARRGYGYTFGSGTRLTVV.